The 13 T cell receptor beta chains below all came from one sample that was sequenced in a study of blood T cell repertoires in COVID-19. TCRdb's table, derived via immunoSEQ multiplex PCR, lists solely in-frame clones and lacks some. The table has nearly 100,000 clones, 70% to 85% seen once; the top ten hold about 10%. Material for sequencing was peripheral blood. These receptors were collected from a man aged 65-85 years with acute or convalescent COVID-19.

V and J are TRBV7-3 and TRBJ2-5; weak D call: TRBD1 (6 bases). Germline values: CDR1 SGHTA, CDR2 FQGTGA. Trimming removed 5 bases at V and 4 bases at J, with 8 bases between. This CDR3 has 12 amino acids. DNA for the CDR3: TGTGCCAGCAGCCAAGGGGGAGAGACCCAGTACTTC. It specifies CASSQGGETQYF.

This clone was seen once. The chain combines TRBV10-3 with TRBJ2-3, with 14 bases matching TRBD2. There are 13 residues in the CDR3. V shed 10 bases and J 6 bases; nucleotides not matched to a gene: 3. Per germline, CDR1 ENHRY and CDR2 SYGVKD. The CDR3 bases are TGTGCCACCGGACTAGCGGGAGGTGATACGCAGTATTTT. It yields the protein CATGLAGGDTQYF.

A few counts support this clone. The V gene is TRBV6-1, the J gene TRBJ1-2; D not resolved. V gave up 2 bases and J gave up 2 bases, with 6 bases separating them. The CDR3 extends over 13 amino acids. Germline CDR1 reads MNHNS; CDR2 reads SASEGT. The CDR3 sequence: CASSETVNYGYTF. In nucleotides, the CDR3 is TGTGCCAGCAGTGAAACGGTAAACTATGGCTACACCTTC.

The V and J genes are TRBV9 and TRBJ2-1, with 11 bases that match TRBD2. Germline CDR1 reads SGDLS; CDR2 reads YYNGEE. The CDR3 loop spans 15 amino acids. Trimming cost V 3 bases and J 4 bases; bases outside gene matches: 3. DNA of the CDR3: TGTGCCAGCAGCGCAAGACTAGCGGGGTACAATGAGCAGTTCTTC. It specifies CASSARLAGYNEQFF.

This clone was detected a few times. The rearrangement joins TRBV7-9 to TRBJ2-7; D not certain. Germline V CDR1 and CDR2: SEHNR, FQNEAQ (reference sequence). V was pared by 1 base and J by 4 bases, with 5 bases between. This CDR3 spans 12 amino acids. The CDR3 DNA is TGTGCCAGCAGCTTAGTATCTTACGAGCAGTACTTC. It is translated as CASSLVSYEQYF. The full variable domain, rest sourced from reference TRBV7-9 and TRBJ2-7, is DTGVSQNPRHKITKRGQNVTFRCDPISEHNRLYWYRQTLGQGPEFLTYFQNEAQLEKSRLLSDRFSAERPKGSFSTLEIQRTEQGDSAMYLCASSLVSYEQYFGPGTRLTVT.

The CDR3 DNA reads TGTGCCAGCTCACCCCAAGTACAGGGAACGAACACTGAAGCTTTCTTT. Its translation: CASSPQVQGTNTEAFF. This chain links TRBV18 with TRBJ1-1, with D possibly being TRBD1 (6 bases). This CDR3 comprises 16 residues. Germline V gives CDR1 KGHSH, CDR2 LQKENI. The germline V and J ends were trimmed by 3 bases and 1 base, with 15 bases remaining between them.

The chain recombines TRBV7-8 with TRBJ1-4; TRBD1 matches 8 bases. The CDR3 runs to 15 residues. Germline values: CDR1 SGHVS, CDR2 FQNEAQ. J was trimmed by 5 bases and V by 5 bases; bases with no gene match: 7. The CDR3 protein is CASSGRQGLNEKLFF. CDR3 DNA sequence: TGTGCCAGCAGCGGCCGACAGGGGTTGAATGAAAAACTGTTTTTT.

The chain has TRBV7-2 and TRBJ2-1, with TRBD1 identical over 9 bases. Germline trimming cut 2 bases from V and 8 bases from J; bases unmatched to any gene: 7. CDR1 is SGHTA, CDR2 FQGNSA, per germline. CDR3 length: 15 amino acids. DNA of the CDR3: TGTGCCAGCAGCTTAACCCCGGGACAGGGCTATGAGCAGTTCTTC. It is translated as CASSLTPGQGYEQFF.

V is TRBV18 and J is TRBJ1-2; TRBD1 aligns across 10 bases. V was pared by 5 bases and J by 6 bases, with 9 bases of the junction left unmatched. Germline V lookup: CDR1 KGHSH, CDR2 LQKENI. The CDR3 has 15 residues. The CDR3 region is CASSAGTGEGDGYTF. Here the CDR3 DNA reads TGTGCCAGCTCAGCCGGGACAGGGGAAGGCGATGGCTACACCTTC. The full variable domain, completed using reference TRBV18 and TRBJ1-2, is NAGVMQNPRHLVRRRGQEARLRCSPMKGHSHVYWYRQLPEEGLKFMVYLQKENIIDESGMPKERFSAEFPKEGPSILRIQQVVRGDSAAYFCASSAGTGEGDGYTFGSGTRLTVV.

The chain uses TRBV25-1 and TRBJ1-2; 9 bases match TRBD1. Germline V lookup: CDR1 MGHDK, CDR2 SYGVNS. The CDR3 runs 15 residues. After removal of 3 bases from V and 7 bases from J, the junction contained 9 bases not matched to a gene. For the CDR3, the DNA is TGTGCCAGCAGTGACCCCTCCGGGACAGGGAGTGGCTACACCTTC. Encoded protein: CASSDPSGTGSGYTF.

The rearrangement links TRBV3-1 (or the pseudogene TRBV3-2) to TRBJ2-7, with 7 bases aligning to TRBD1. Germline V gives CDR1 LGHDT, CDR2 YNNKEL (reference sequence). The CDR3 consists of 14 residues. V shed 0 bases, J shed 6 bases, and the junction held 5 bases outside the gene matches. The CDR3 sequence is CASSQDPTGAEQYF. DNA of the CDR3: TGTGCCAGCAGCCAAGATCCTACAGGGGCCGAGCAGTACTTC.

There are many counts of this clone. The V and J genes are TRBV15 and TRBJ1-1; 9 nucleotides line up with TRBD1. The ends lost 5 bases at V and 4 bases at J; junction bases unmatched: 11. The CDR3 sequence is 16 residues long. Germline assignment: CDR1 LNHNV and CDR2 YYDKDF (reference sequence). This CDR3 reads CATSWPPGQGLTEAFF. The CDR3 nucleotides read TGTGCCACCAGCTGGCCTCCGGGACAGGGCCTCACTGAAGCTTTCTTT.

This rearrangement joins TRBV5-4 to TRBJ1-3; unclear D gene. With 4 bases removed from V and 0 bases from J, the gap between germline ends came to 8 bases. Germline V gene data show CDR1 as SGHNT and CDR2 as YYREEE (reference sequence). This CDR3 has 14 residues. The CDR3 is CASSPPGSGNTIYF. The CDR3 nucleotides are TGTGCCAGCAGCCCACCCGGCTCTGGAAACACCATATATTTT.